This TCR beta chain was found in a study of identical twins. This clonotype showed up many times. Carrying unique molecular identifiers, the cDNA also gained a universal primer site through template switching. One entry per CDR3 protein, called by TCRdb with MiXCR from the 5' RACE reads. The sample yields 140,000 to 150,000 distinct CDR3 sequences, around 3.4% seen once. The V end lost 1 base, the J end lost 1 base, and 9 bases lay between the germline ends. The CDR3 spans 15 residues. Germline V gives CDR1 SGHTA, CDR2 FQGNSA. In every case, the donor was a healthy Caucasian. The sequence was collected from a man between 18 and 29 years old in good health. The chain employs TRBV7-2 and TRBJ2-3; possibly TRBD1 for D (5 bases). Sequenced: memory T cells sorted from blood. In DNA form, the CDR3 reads TGTGCCAGCAGCTTAGTGCAGGGTGGCACAGATACGCAGTATTTT. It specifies CASSLVQGGTDTQYF.